This T cell receptor beta chain came from a study of shared clonotypes between healthy human individuals. Comments on this clone: Antigen: not known.

Profiled with immunoSEQ multiplex PCR; TCRdb holds only in-frame clones, not every one. The profile covers 800,000 to 950,000 clones, with about 96% appearing a single time and 0.2% to 0.25% taken by the ten largest. The CDR3 length is 13 residues. Germline CDR1 is SEHNR and CDR2 is FQNEAQ (reference sequence). The V end lost 5 bases, the J end lost 5 bases, and 12 bases lay between the germline ends. Study outcomes and limitations: Although depth was large, rarefaction showed that sequencing of the sorted subsets was incomplete. Represented diversity (both genetic and exposure-history) was limited by the small number of donors. Of the naive CD4 clonotypes, roughly 5.5% were shared across several donors.

In the naive CD8 group, cells lacked CD45RO and were positively selected for CCR7, so terminally differentiated effector memory CD45RA+ cells were left out. The chain carries TRBV7-9 and TRBJ1-1; the D is unclear. The receptor was derived from a man in his thirties or forties in good health. Sequencing used naive CD8+ T cells sorted from blood. The CDR3, as DNA: TGTGCCAGCAGCGACCCCTGGCAAACTGAAGCTTTCTTT. Protein product: CASSDPWQTEAFF.